The next 26 T cell receptor beta chains were all read from a single sample in a study of blood T cell repertoires in COVID-19. Here immunoSEQ multiplex PCR was the method, and the copy in TCRdb shows in-frame clones only, minus some. The data hold around 300,000 clones, with 70% to 90% observed a single time. Material: peripheral blood. All receptors derive from a woman aged 70-85 years with acute or convalescent COVID-19.

The V and J genes are TRBV7-8 and TRBJ1-1; 10 bases align to TRBD1. Per germline, CDR1 SGHVS and CDR2 FQNEAQ. V shed 4 bases and J 6 bases; nucleotides not matched to a gene: 5. The CDR3 has 14 residues. The CDR3, as DNA: TGTGCCAGCAGCTCGGACAGGGGGTGGTCTGAAGCTTTCTTT. This translates into CASSSDRGWSEAFF.

The rearrangement joins TRBV10-1 to TRBJ2-2; no clear D gene. CDR1 and CDR2 (germline): WNHNN, SYGVQD (reference sequence). The CDR3 loop spans 13 amino acids. The V gene lost 5 bases and the J gene lost 3 bases, with 7 bases spanning the gap. CDR3 protein: CASSNTHTGELFF. In DNA form, the CDR3 reads TGCGCCAGCAGTAACACACACACCGGGGAGCTGTTTTTT.

On this clone: Other DNA sequences in the sample encode the same CDR3. This chain joins TRBV6-5 and TRBJ1-5; possibly TRBD1 for D (5 bases). The V and J ends lost 6 bases and 4 bases respectively, with 10 bases between them. The CDR3 totals 13 residues. Germline lookup yields CDR1 MNHEY and CDR2 SVGAGI. CDR3 sequence: CASRESGNQPQHF. CDR3 nucleotide sequence: TGTGCCAGCAGAGAGTCAGGGAATCAGCCCCAGCATTTT.

J is TRBJ1-1 and V is TRBV4-1; 9 nucleotides align to TRBD1. Germline CDR1 MGHRA, CDR2 YSYEKL. The trim removed 3 bases at V and 11 bases at J, leaving 13 bases unmatched. The CDR3 runs to 15 residues. CDR3 region: CASSQHTGTGTEAFF. CDR3 DNA: TGCGCCAGCAGCCAGCATACCGGGACAGGGACGGAGGCTTTCTTT.

This sequence joins TRBV7-9 and TRBJ1-1; TRBD1 aligns across 8 bases. Germline assignment: CDR1 SEHNR and CDR2 FQNEAQ (reference sequence). The CDR3 is 14 residues long. Trimming took 6 bases from V and 8 from J; bases not matched to a gene: 11. CDR3 region: CASRYTGGRGEAFF. In DNA, the CDR3 is TGTGCCAGCAGATACACAGGGGGTAGAGGCGAAGCTTTCTTT. Together with reference TRBV7-9 and TRBJ1-1, the CDR3 gives the full variable domain: DTGVSQNPRHKITKRGQNVTFRCDPISEHNRLYWYRQTLGQGPEFLTYFQNEAQLEKSRLLSDRFSAERPKGSFSTLEIQRTEQGDSAMYLCASRYTGGRGEAFFGQGTRLTVV.

This clone turned up a few times. The V call is TRBV6-5, the J call TRBJ1-2; a weak D match, TRBD1 (6 bases). Germline CDR1 is MNHEY and CDR2 is SVGAGI. CDR3 length: 15 residues. Trimming pared 6 bases from V and 5 bases from J, leaving 19 bases between. The CDR3 is CASRPIPVTGYGYTF. Written as DNA, the CDR3 is TGTGCCAGCAGACCCATCCCGGTCACAGGGTATGGCTACACCTTC.

The chain uses TRBV7-2 and TRBJ1-2, with no clear D. The germline V gene encodes CDR1 SGHTA and CDR2 FQGNSA. The CDR3 has 13 amino acids. V was pared by 5 bases and J by 7 bases, with 14 bases between. CDR3 sequence: CASSNLGVVGYTF. The CDR3 bases are TGTGCCAGCAGCAACTTGGGAGTCGTTGGCTACACCTTC.

V is TRBV7-9 and J is TRBJ2-5, with TRBD1 as a possible D gene (5 bases). Germline assignment: CDR1 SEHNR and CDR2 FQNEAQ (reference sequence). The CDR3 is 13 amino acids. The ends were cut back, 6 bases at V and 6 bases at J, with 14 bases in the middle. The CDR3 loop reads CASRPQGAKTQYF. The CDR3 DNA reads as TGTGCCAGCAGACCCCAGGGTGCGAAGACCCAGTACTTC.

The chain carries TRBV20-1 and TRBJ2-3; 8 nucleotides align to TRBD2. CDR3 length: 16 amino acids. The J segment lost 3 bases and the V segment lost 3 bases, leaving 11 bases of the junction unmatched. Germline values: CDR1 DFQATT, CDR2 SNEGSKA (reference sequence). CDR3 in amino acids: CSASDFAGGSTDTQYF. The CDR3 DNA reads as TGCAGTGCTAGTGATTTCGCGGGGGGTTCGACAGATACGCAGTATTTT.

This chain joins TRBV19 and TRBJ2-3; 8 bases match TRBD1. After removal of 4 bases from V and 0 bases from J, the junction contained 3 bases not matched to a gene. Germline CDR1 reads LNHDA; CDR2 reads SQIVND (reference sequence). The CDR3 extends over 15 amino acids. CDR3 nucleotides: TGTGCCAGTAGTAAGACAGGGGCTAGCACAGATACGCAGTATTTT. Translating it yields CASSKTGASTDTQYF.

The chain carries TRBV28 and TRBJ2-5; D uncertain. Germline CDR1 MDHEN, CDR2 SYDVKM. Trimming left V 2 bases short and J 5 bases short, with 15 bases between. The CDR3 totals 15 residues. CDR3 sequence reads: CASSLKARGQETQYF. DNA for the CDR3: TGTGCCAGCAGTTTAAAGGCCCGAGGTCAGGAGACCCAGTACTTC. Supplemented by reference TRBV28 and TRBJ2-5, the full variable domain reads DVKVTQSSRYLVKRTGEKVFLECVQDMDHENMFWYRQDPGLGLRLIYFSYDVKMKEKGDIPEGYSVSREKKERFSLILESASTNQTSMYLCASSLKARGQETQYFGPGTRLLVL.

This clone was seen once. J is TRBJ2-2 and V is TRBV5-1, with 7 bases lining up with TRBD1. V lost 3 bases, J lost 1 base, and 0 bases stayed unmatched. Germline-derived CDR1 and CDR2 are SGHRS and YFSETQ. This CDR3 is 14 amino acids long. The CDR3 loop reads CASSWTGNTGELFF. DNA for the CDR3: TGCGCCAGCAGCTGGACAGGGAACACCGGGGAGCTGTTTTTT.

This sequence joins TRBV7-3 and TRBJ2-1; 9 bases line up with TRBD2. This CDR3 comprises 15 residues. The V and J ends lost 4 bases and 10 bases, in that order; junction bases with no gene match: 11. CDR1 and CDR2 from the germline V gene are SGHTA and FQGTGA. This chain's CDR3 is CASSSVSGGQGEQFF. The CDR3 region has the DNA TGTGCCAGCAGCTCCGTTAGCGGGGGCCAAGGGGAGCAGTTCTTC.

Ten or more counts support this clone. The chain recombines TRBV6-5 with TRBJ1-2; D unresolved. With 2 bases removed from V and 4 bases from J, the gap between germline ends came to 11 bases. This CDR3 contains 14 residues. CDR1 is MNHEY, CDR2 SVGAGI, per germline. The CDR3 loop reads CASSYNSEGYGYTF. CDR3 DNA sequence: TGTGCCAGCAGTTACAACAGCGAGGGCTATGGCTACACCTTC.

This chain links TRBV6-6 with TRBJ2-7; perhaps TRBD1 as D (6 bases). The CDR3 is made up of 12 amino acids. Germline V CDR1 and CDR2: MNHNY, SVGAGI (reference sequence). Trimming pared 6 bases from V and 2 bases from J, leaving 8 bases between. The CDR3 coding sequence is TGTGCCAGCAGGTGGGACACCTACGAGCAGTACTTC. Translating it yields CASRWDTYEQYF.

The chain has TRBV19 and TRBJ2-1; TRBD1 agrees at 7 bases. J lost 3 bases, V lost 5 bases, and 4 bases had no gene match. CDR1 and CDR2 from the germline V gene are LNHDA and SQIVND (reference sequence). The CDR3 spans 14 residues. Here the CDR3 DNA reads TGTGCCAGTAGTCTCCGGGACAGCTACAATGAGCAGTTCTTC. The encoded protein is CASSLRDSYNEQFF. Using reference TRBV19 and TRBJ2-1 for the parts outside the CDR3, the full variable domain is DGGITQSPKYLFRKEGQNVTLSCEQNLNHDAMYWYRQDPGQGLRLIYYSQIVNDFQKGDIAEGYSVSREKKESFPLTVTSAQKNPTAFYLCASSLRDSYNEQFFGPGTRLTVL.

The chain links TRBV11-2 to TRBJ1-2; no firm D call. Germline values: CDR1 SGHAT, CDR2 FQNNGV. V lost 0 bases and J lost 3, with 5 bases in between. The CDR3 has 13 residues. As DNA, the CDR3 is TGTGCCAGCAGCTTAGAGTTAGACTATGGCTACACCTTC. Amino acid sequence: CASSLELDYGYTF.

A single count supports this clone. Sequence at one end of the junction differs from germline and may be a read error. This chain connects TRBV3-1 (or the pseudogene TRBV3-2) to TRBJ1-2, with D tentatively TRBD1 (6 bases). The germline CDR1 and CDR2 sequences are LGHDT and YNNKEL (reference sequence). This CDR3 contains 13 residues. The chain's CDR3 is CASSQRGGETENF. As DNA, the CDR3 is TGTGCCAGCAGCCAGAGAGGGGGTGAAACGGAGAACTTC.

The V call is TRBV5-4, the J call TRBJ1-2; the D gene is possibly TRBD1 (5 bases). The V gene lost 1 base and the J gene lost 8 bases, with 12 bases spanning the gap. This CDR3 is 13 amino acids long. Germline lookup yields CDR1 SGHNT and CDR2 YYREEE (reference sequence). CDR3 loop: CASSLQGSVGYTF. As DNA, the CDR3 is TGTGCCAGCAGCTTGCAGGGCTCGGTCGGCTACACCTTC. The variable domain in full, with the rest retrieved from reference TRBV5-4 and TRBJ1-2, is ETGVTQSPTHLIKTRGQQVTLRCSSQSGHNTVSWYQQALGQGPQFIFQYYREEENGRGNFPPRFSGLQFPNYSSELNVNALELDDSALYLCASSLQGSVGYTFGSGTRLTVV.

This clone was counted once. V usage is TRBV7-9 and J usage is TRBJ2-3; 9 nucleotides align to TRBD2. The V gene end was trimmed by 3 bases and the J gene end by 0 bases; junction bases not matched to a gene: 1. This CDR3 comprises 15 residues. Germline CDR1 and CDR2: SEHNR and FQNEAQ (reference sequence). Here the CDR3 DNA reads TGTGCCAGCAGCTTCCTAGCGGGGAGCACAGATACGCAGTATTTT. It codes for CASSFLAGSTDTQYF.

The chain is built from TRBV9 and TRBJ1-5; a weak D match, TRBD1 (5 bases). Germline CDR1 is SGDLS and CDR2 is YYNGEE. Between the trimmed V and J ends, which lost 0 bases and 2 bases, there was a span of 9 bases. This CDR3 has 15 residues. The CDR3 loop is CASSVDGAGNQPQHF. CDR3 coding DNA: TGTGCCAGCAGCGTAGATGGGGCTGGCAATCAGCCCCAGCATTTT. The full variable domain, in which reference TRBV9 and TRBJ1-5 provide the parts outside the CDR3, is DSGVTQTPKHLITATGQRVTLRCSPRSGDLSVYWYQQSLDQGLQFLIQYYNGEERAKGNILERFSAQQFPDLHSELNLSSLELGDSALYFCASSVDGAGNQPQHFGDGTRLSIL.

J is TRBJ2-3 and V is TRBV5-1; 11 positions agree with TRBD2. CDR3 length: 17 residues. The V and J ends lost 2 bases and 6 bases, in that order; junction bases with no gene match: 11. Germline V CDR1 and CDR2: SGHRS, YFSETQ. CDR3 DNA: TGCGCCAGCAGCTTTGGAACTAGCGGGGGCCGCGGGGATACGCAGTATTTT. This gives the protein CASSFGTSGGRGDTQYF.

V is TRBV2 and J is TRBJ2-5, with 10 bases matching TRBD2. With 1 base clipped from V and 5 bases from J, the junction kept 7 bases outside the gene matches. From germline, CDR1 is SNHLY and CDR2 FYNNEI. This CDR3 contains 16 residues. CDR3 in DNA: TGTGCCAGCAGTGAAGATAGCAGCGGGGGGGCCGAGACCCAGTACTTC. Its protein is CASSEDSSGGAETQYF. Full variable domain (missing parts from reference TRBV2 and TRBJ2-5): EPEVTQTPSHQVTQMGQEVILRCVPISNHLYFYWYRQILGQKVEFLVSFYNNEISEKSEIFDDQFSVERPDGSNFTLKIRSTKLEDSAMYFCASSEDSSGGAETQYFGPGTRLLVL.

This chain's CDR3 is CASSRQSSGANVLTF. CDR3 DNA: TGCGCCAGCAGCCGACAGAGCTCTGGGGCCAACGTCCTGACTTTC. The chain uses TRBV10-2 and TRBJ2-6, with a weak D call TRBD1 (5 bases). Trimming removed 6 bases at V and 0 bases at J, with 9 bases between. The CDR3 length is 15 residues. Germline V gene data show CDR1 as WSHSY and CDR2 as SAAADI.

The V and J genes are TRBV5-1 and TRBJ2-2, with 9 bases fitting TRBD1. The germline CDR1 and CDR2 sequences are SGHRS and YFSETQ. The CDR3 is 23 amino acids. V gave up 3 bases and J gave up 5 bases; unmatched junction bases: 29. CDR3 residues: CASSSSRVNRDRVGFRETGELFF. CDR3 coding DNA: TGCGCCAGCAGCTCCTCACGAGTCAATCGGGACAGGGTTGGTTTCCGAGAGACCGGGGAGCTGTTTTTT. Full variable domain (rest looked up from reference TRBV5-1 and TRBJ2-2): KAGVTQTPRYLIKTRGQQVTLSCSPISGHRSVSWYQQTPGQGLQFLFEYFSETQRNKGNFPGRFSGRQFSNSRSEMNVSTLELGDSALYLCASSSSRVNRDRVGFRETGELFFGEGSRLTVL.

The V and J genes are TRBV7-3 and TRBJ2-7, with TRBD1 matching 9 bases. V gave up 2 bases and J gave up 3 bases; unmatched junction bases: 5. The germline V gene encodes CDR1 SGHTA and CDR2 FQGTGA. The length of the CDR3 is 15 residues. CDR3 loop: CASSLFGTGSYEQYF. CDR3 DNA: TGTGCCAGCAGCTTATTCGGGACAGGGAGCTACGAGCAGTACTTC.